This T cell receptor (beta chain) was profiled in a study of blood T cell repertoires in COVID-19. Overall study context: There were acute and convalescent COVID-19 samples, and they came from the United States, Italy and Spain.

Per the authors' pipeline: Scientists estimated how many nucleated cells there were by amplifying reference gene primers. The table came from immunoSEQ multiplex PCR; TCRdb's copy has only in-frame clones and leaves some out. V, J and clone size derive from that table, while D and trimming were established from the DNA sequence. The table has about 200,000 clones, approximately 82% seen once. This sequence originates from a man aged 45-60 years with active or convalescent COVID-19. The specimen was peripheral blood.

CDR3 sequence reads: CASSLEWTSESTDTQYF. CDR3 nucleotide sequence: TGTGCCAGCAGCTTGGAGTGGACTAGCGAGAGCACAGATACGCAGTATTTT. The rearrangement joins TRBV5-8 to TRBJ2-3; the match to TRBD2 covers 9 bases. This CDR3 has 17 residues. With 0 bases clipped from V and 0 bases from J, the junction kept 5 bases outside the gene matches. Germline-derived CDR1 and CDR2 are SGHTS and YDEGEE.